The 10 T cell receptor beta chains below come from one sample, sequenced in a study of regulatory T cells in long-lasting Graves disease. Time point meaning: newly diagnosed GD, antithyroid drugs for less than 3 months. The TCR library was made from RNA extracted from PBMCs. Library construction for TCR beta used iRepertoire HTBI primers and Arm-PCR of CDR3 regions. A single record per CDR3 protein comes from TCRdb applying MiXCR to the multiplex PCR reads. The sample yields roughly 530,000 distinct CDR3 sequences, about 16% seen once. These data are also associated with another study on T cells in Graves' hyperthyroidism and ophthalmopathy.

Here the sequenced sample was peripheral blood mononuclear cells (PBMCs), taken at new diagnosis, from a patient treated with antithyroid drugs. The receptors derive from a woman aged 40-65 years with Graves disease.

The chain links TRBV5-1 to TRBJ1-2; 8 bases fit TRBD1. The CDR3 loop spans 16 amino acids. Germline trimming cut 0 bases from V and 4 bases from J; bases unmatched to any gene: 8. Germline V CDR1 and CDR2: SGHRS, YFSETQ. The CDR3 spells CASSLGTGGFSYGYTF. CDR3 DNA: TGCGCCAGCAGCTTGGGAACAGGGGGTTTTAGCTATGGCTACACCTTC.

A remark on this clonotype: A far larger clone lies a single base away; this is likely a read error. The chain links TRBV10-3 to TRBJ1-5, with D maybe TRBD1 (5 bases). Germline CDR1 is ENHRY and CDR2 is SYGVKD. The CDR3 runs to 17 residues. The CDR3 spells CASSYSTAGTSNQPQHF. In DNA, the CDR3 is TGTGCCAGCAGTTATTCCACCGCAGGGACTAGCAATCAGCCCCAGCATTTT.

There are many counts of this clonotype. The chain uses TRBV7-9 and TRBJ1-1; tentatively, D is TRBD1 (5 bases). With 3 bases removed from V and 0 bases from J, the gap between germline ends came to 11 bases. The germline V gene encodes CDR1 SEHNR and CDR2 FQNEAQ (reference sequence). This CDR3 is built from 15 residues. The CDR3 here is CASSFGGAMNTEAFF. The CDR3 DNA sequence: TGTGCCAGCAGCTTTGGGGGAGCTATGAACACTGAAGCTTTCTTT.

The chain links TRBV29-1 to TRBJ1-2; 8 bases align to TRBD1. The CDR3 consists of 12 residues. Germline CDR1 SQVTM, CDR2 ANQGSEA. V lost 7 bases, J lost 5 bases, and 6 bases stayed unmatched. The CDR3 loop is CSAKQGEYGYTF. CDR3 bases: TGCAGCGCCAAACAGGGGGAATATGGCTACACCTTC.

This clonotype was picked up many times. The rearrangement joins TRBV27 to TRBJ1-2, with 7 nucleotides matching TRBD1. After removal of 5 bases from V and 1 base from J, the junction contained 10 bases not matched to a gene. CDR3 length: 16 amino acids. CDR1 MNHEY and CDR2 SMNVEV come from the germline V gene (reference sequence). For the CDR3, the DNA is TGTGCCAGCAGTCCCACAGGGGCCTTAAATAACTATGGCTACACCTTC. As protein: CASSPTGALNNYGYTF.

This clonotype was observed many times. The rearrangement uses TRBV28 and TRBJ2-5, with D possibly being TRBD1 or TRBD2 (5 bases each). From germline, CDR1 is MDHEN and CDR2 SYDVKM. The CDR3 loop spans 22 amino acids. The V gene lost 2 bases and the J gene lost 2 bases, with 33 bases spanning the gap. The CDR3 loop reads CASSLGAYLIGDVTGRQETQYF. As DNA, the CDR3 is TGTGCCAGCAGTTTAGGCGCTTATCTAATAGGAGATGTAACGGGGCGGCAAGAGACCCAGTACTTC.

This clonotype was counted at least ten times. The rearrangement links TRBV12-3 or TRBV12-4 to TRBJ1-2; the match to TRBD1 covers 7 bases. V trimming: 5 bases; J trimming: 4 bases; junction bases outside the gene matches: 4. CDR3 length: 13 residues. CDR3 bases: TGTGCCAGCAGTCCGGGACAGCTCTATGGCTACACCTTC. The encoded protein is CASSPGQLYGYTF.

This clonotype was picked up a small number of times. The chain is built from TRBV24-1 and TRBJ2-7; 10 nucleotides align to TRBD1. The CDR3 is made up of 17 amino acids. V shed 3 bases and J 7 bases; nucleotides not matched to a gene: 14. Germline V CDR1 and CDR2: KGHDR, SFDVKD. CDR3: CATSDNTLRDRGGEQYF. The CDR3 nucleotides are TGTGCCACCAGTGATAATACTCTCCGGGACAGGGGAGGTGAGCAGTACTTC.

The chain has TRBV28 and TRBJ1-1; TRBD1 is a possible D gene (6 bases). V dropped 6 bases and J dropped 1 base, with 15 bases sitting between them. The CDR3 extends over 15 amino acids. Germline CDR1 is MDHEN and CDR2 is SYDVKM. The CDR3 coding sequence is TGTGCCAGCAGGGAATCCGGGACAAAGAACACTGAAGCTTTCTTT. This gives the protein CASRESGTKNTEAFF.

Regarding this clonotype: This clone may be a read error of a much larger clone one base away. V is TRBV6-1 and J is TRBJ2-5; 12 nucleotides line up with TRBD2. V shed 5 bases and J 5 bases; nucleotides not matched to a gene: 18. Germline lookup yields CDR1 MNHNS and CDR2 SASEGT. There are 19 residues in the CDR3. The CDR3 sequence: CASSPPPSLAGGWEETQYF. In nucleotides, the CDR3 is TGTGCCAGCAGTCCCCCCCCCTCTCTAGCGGGGGGGTGGGAGGAGACCCAGTACTTC.